The T cell receptor (beta chain) described here comes from a study of spatial heterogeneity in lung cancer. Notes on the study in general: Ubiquitous expanded tumor TCRs appeared in blood more at resection than follow-up.

Regarding this clonotype: What it binds is unknown.

Individually, TCR cDNA molecules were each labelled with a unique molecular identifier. TCRdb recomputed calls from the 5' RACE reads with MiXCR, one row per CDR3 protein. Among about 17,000 distinct CDR3 sequences, about 21% were seen once, and the ten largest hold about 19%. Noted time point: sample taken at primary tumor resection. Whole RNA, isolated from tumor, nontumor lung or frozen PBMC, was sequenced without prior sorting. The sequences come from PBMCs, collected at surgery. The TCR was taken from a female donor with early-stage non-small cell lung cancer.

The CDR3 DNA is TGCAGTGCTAGTAGAGGCACGAAGGACTATGGCTACACCTTC. As protein: CSASRGTKDYGYTF. The rearrangement links TRBV20-1 to TRBJ1-2; no clear D. The V gene lost 3 bases and the J gene lost 3 bases, with 14 bases spanning the gap. The CDR3 totals 14 residues. Germline lookup yields CDR1 DFQATT and CDR2 SNEGSKA (reference sequence).